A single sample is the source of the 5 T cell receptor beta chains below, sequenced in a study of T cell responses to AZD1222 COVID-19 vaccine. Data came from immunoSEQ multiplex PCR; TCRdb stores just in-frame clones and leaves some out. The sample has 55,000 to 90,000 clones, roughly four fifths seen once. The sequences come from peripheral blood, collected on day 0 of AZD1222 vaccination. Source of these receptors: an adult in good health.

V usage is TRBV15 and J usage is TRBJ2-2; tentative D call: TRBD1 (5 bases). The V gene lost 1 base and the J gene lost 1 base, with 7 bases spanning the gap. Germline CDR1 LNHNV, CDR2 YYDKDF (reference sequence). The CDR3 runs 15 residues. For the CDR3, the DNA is TGTGCCACCAGCAGAGGAGGACAGAACACCGGGGAGCTGTTTTTT. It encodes CATSRGGQNTGELFF.

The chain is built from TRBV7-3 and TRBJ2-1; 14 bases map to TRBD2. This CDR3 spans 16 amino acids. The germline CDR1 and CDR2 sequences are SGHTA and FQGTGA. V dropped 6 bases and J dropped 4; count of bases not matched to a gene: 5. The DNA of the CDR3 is TGTGCCAGCAGGCCGACTAGCGGGGGGGCGTACAATGAGCAGTTCTTC. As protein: CASRPTSGGAYNEQFF.

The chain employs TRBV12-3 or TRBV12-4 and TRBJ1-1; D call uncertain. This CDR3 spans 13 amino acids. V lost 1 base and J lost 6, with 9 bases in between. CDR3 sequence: CASSLGGGSEAFF. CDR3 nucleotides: TGTGCCAGCAGTTTAGGTGGTGGTTCTGAAGCTTTCTTT.

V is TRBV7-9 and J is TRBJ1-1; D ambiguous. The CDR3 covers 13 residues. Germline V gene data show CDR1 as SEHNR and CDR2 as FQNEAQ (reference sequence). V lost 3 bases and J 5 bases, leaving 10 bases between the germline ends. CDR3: CASSLGRETEAFF. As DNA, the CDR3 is TGTGCCAGCAGCTTGGGAAGGGAAACTGAAGCTTTCTTT.

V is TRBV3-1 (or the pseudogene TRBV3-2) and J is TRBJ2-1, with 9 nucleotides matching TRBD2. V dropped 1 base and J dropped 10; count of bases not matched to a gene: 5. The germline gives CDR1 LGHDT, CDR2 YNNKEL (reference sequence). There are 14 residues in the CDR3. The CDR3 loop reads CASSQVGLAGEQFF. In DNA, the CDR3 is TGTGCCAGCAGCCAAGTTGGCCTAGCGGGGGAGCAGTTCTTC.